This entry describes one TCR beta chain. The data derive from a study of blood T cell repertoires in COVID-19. Study at large: The United States, Italy and Spain supplied acute and convalescent COVID-19 samples. Sample material is recorded as cDNA or gDNA derived from T cells, B-cell-depleted T cells, or PBMCs.

The ends lost 4 bases at V and 6 bases at J; junction bases unmatched: 6. The CDR3 is made up of 14 amino acids. Germline CDR1 SGDLS, CDR2 YYNGEE. Per the original data handling: Amplified reference gene primers provided the basis for estimating nucleated cell counts. The data were produced by immunoSEQ multiplex PCR, yet TCRdb's version contains in-frame clones alone and is incomplete. V, J and clone size are taken as reported in that table, and D and trimming were inferred from the DNA itself. The sample consists of a few hundred thousand clones, approximately 90% of them appearing once. Cohort assignment relied on participant-reported clinical history.

Sequenced input: PBMCs or T cells enriched from blood (not recorded which). The sequence was collected from a woman aged 40 to 50 who had recovered from COVID-19. The rearrangement links TRBV9 to TRBJ1-2; 10 nucleotides match TRBD1. CDR3 DNA: TGTGCCAGCAGCAGCGACAGGGGGCGAGATGGCTACACCTTC. Its protein is CASSSDRGRDGYTF. Filled out from reference TRBV9 and TRBJ1-2, the complete variable domain reads DSGVTQTPKHLITATGQRVTLRCSPRSGDLSVYWYQQSLDQGLQFLIQYYNGEERAKGNILERFSAQQFPDLHSELNLSSLELGDSALYFCASSSDRGRDGYTFGSGTRLTVV.